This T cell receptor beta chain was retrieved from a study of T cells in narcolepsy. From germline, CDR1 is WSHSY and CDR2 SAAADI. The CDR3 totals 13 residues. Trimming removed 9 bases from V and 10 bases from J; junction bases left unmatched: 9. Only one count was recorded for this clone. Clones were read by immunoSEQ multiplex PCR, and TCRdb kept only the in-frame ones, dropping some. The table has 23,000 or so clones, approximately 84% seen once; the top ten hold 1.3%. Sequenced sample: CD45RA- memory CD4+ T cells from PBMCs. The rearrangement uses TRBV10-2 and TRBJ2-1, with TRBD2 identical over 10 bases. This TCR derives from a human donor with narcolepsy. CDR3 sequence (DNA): TGCGCCAGTTCTAGCGGGAGTTTTGGGGAGCAGTTCTTC. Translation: CASSSGSFGEQFF.